This T cell receptor beta chain was identified in a study of regulatory T cells in long-lasting Graves disease. Time point described: newly diagnosed GD, antithyroid drugs for less than 3 months. Extracted RNA from PBMCs served as the source of the TCR library. V lost 0 bases and J lost 2, with 10 bases in between. CDR3 length: 15 amino acids. Per germline, CDR1 SGDLS and CDR2 YYNGEE. Study results and caveats: Under persistent disease, TRBV28, TRBJ1-2 and TRBJ2-5 were used preferentially.

This clonotype came up a few times. Its specificity is unknown. Building of the TCR beta libraries involved iRepertoire HTBI primers and Arm-PCR of CDR3 regions. TCRdb used MiXCR to reprocess the multiplex PCR reads, holding one entry per CDR3 protein. Of fewer than 350,000 distinct CDR3 sequences listed, about 18% are singletons. Material: peripheral blood mononuclear cells (PBMCs), obtained at new diagnosis, from a patient treated with antithyroid drugs. The V call is TRBV9, the J call TRBJ2-3; D is perhaps TRBD2 (5 bases). This clonotype originated in a female donor with Graves disease. The CDR3 nucleotides read TGTGCCAGCAGCGTAGCACGGGGTACCACAGATACGCAGTATTTT. The encoded protein is CASSVARGTTDTQYF.